This T cell receptor (beta chain) was recorded in a study of Ad26.COV2.S vaccination and SARS-CoV-2 variants. Study as a whole: Once or twice, 56 days apart, Ad26.COV2.S was delivered intramuscularly.

On this clone: What it recognizes is unknown.

Method: immunoSEQ multiplex PCR; TCRdb's copy keeps in-frame clones and lacks some. Of around 300,000 clones in the sample, 88% were seen once. Study-wide points: People given the vaccine had a wider spike-specific TCR breadth than placebo recipients did.

As for treatment: around 19 received Ad26.COV2.S at low or high dose, single or two shots; 5 received placebo; per-sample allocation not given. Specimens were obtained on day 63 following the first vaccine or placebo injection. Donation was by an adult aged 18-55 years who was in Boston. This vaccine is an Ad26 vector that expresses the Wuhan-strain SARS-CoV-2 spike. Sequenced material: peripheral blood, taken in a trial of Ad26.COV2.S vaccine versus placebo. This sequence originates from a person aged 18-65 years who received the Ad26.COV2.S COVID-19 vaccine or a placebo.

The CDR3 DNA is TGTGCCAGCAGTCGGCCAGGCAAGACTAATGAAAAACTGTTTTTT. Translation: CASSRPGKTNEKLFF. The J gene is TRBJ1-4, the V gene TRBV9; D uncertain. Germline CDR1 SGDLS, CDR2 YYNGEE. This CDR3 region has 15 residues. V was clipped by 5 bases and J by 2 bases, with 13 bases between them.